Included here is one T cell receptor (beta chain) sequence, with context. The clone's antigen remains unknown. This specimen belongs to a study of T cells expressing NK-cell markers (dated by TCRdb to 2020 to 2022). Study-level background: Three sorted T-cell subsets (CD3+CD56+NKG2C+, CD3+CD56+NKG2C- and CD3+CD56-NKG2C+) from eight donors had their TCR beta-chain repertoires profiled. Of the eight sequenced donors, seven were found to be HCMV-seropositive and one was found to be HCMV-seronegative. Sequencing of the libraries produced 2 x 150 bp reads on Illumina HiSeq 2000/2500, MiSeq or NextSeq. All eight donors whose samples were sequenced were randomly selected healthy volunteers, three of them men and five women. The investigation overall reported the following: In 5 to 7 donors, the dominant CD3+CD56+NKG2C+ clonotypes were found to rank among the top 10 CD8+ clonotypes and to make up roughly 1.0-7.0% of CD8+ T cells. It remained unclear whether the expanded NKG2C-expressing T cell clones were specific for HCMV antigens. Those dominant clonotypes were again the most abundant among CD3+CD56-NKG2C+ cells in a handful of donors, at about 25-65%.

To determine HCMV serostatus, a commercial ELISA kit was used to detect HCMV-specific IgG in serum. Peripheral blood mononuclear cells were isolated from blood by Ficoll density gradient centrifugation. The CDR3 runs 11 amino acids, cysteine and phenylalanine included. DNA for this receptor is not on file. The germline V gene gives CDR1 as SQVTM and CDR2 as ANQGSEA. The sequencer was an Illumina HiSeq 2000. TCR beta cDNA libraries were prepared using 5'RACE template switching, which introduced a universal primer site and unique molecular identifiers. Synthesis of cDNA was primed from the TCR beta constant segment and was followed by two consecutive PCR amplification steps. The authors' pipeline ran thus. MIGEC was used to demultiplex reads and group the reads by UMI, and MiTCR was used to assemble and quantify clonotypes. To exclude erroneous sequences, any TCR cDNA sequence not supported by at least two reads was discarded. Downstream repertoire analysis used the tcR package, and clonotypes were matched across fractions by CDR3 nucleotide sequence plus V segment. Antigen specificity was annotated against VDJdb with VDJmatch, allowing one amino acid substitution in CDR3. TCRdb reprocessed the reads and provides one entry for every CDR3 protein sequence; no DNA is given. TCRdb's processing, not the study's, gives the V and J calls here. The table for this sample lists more than 400,000 distinct CDR3 sequences. Roughly 7.2% of the sample goes to the ten largest clones.

The sequencing input was blood T cells: a sorted CD56 or NKG2C T cell subset, CD4+ or CD8+ T cells, or bulk PBMC T cells (not recorded which). This chain is built from TRBV29-1 and TRBJ1-2; without DNA, the TCRdb call of TRBD1 cannot be checked. This clonotype was sampled from a woman between 18 and 69 years old in good health. The CDR3 corresponds to CSVGGDFGYTF.